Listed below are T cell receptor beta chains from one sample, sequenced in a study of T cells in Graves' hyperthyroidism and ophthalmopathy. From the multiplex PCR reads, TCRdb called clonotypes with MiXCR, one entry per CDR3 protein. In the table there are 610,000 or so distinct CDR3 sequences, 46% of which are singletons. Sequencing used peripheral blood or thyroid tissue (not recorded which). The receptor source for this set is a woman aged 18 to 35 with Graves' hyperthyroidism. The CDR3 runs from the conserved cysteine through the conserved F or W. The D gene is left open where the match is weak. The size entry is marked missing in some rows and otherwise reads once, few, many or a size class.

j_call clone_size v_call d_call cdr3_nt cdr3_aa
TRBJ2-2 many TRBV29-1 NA TGCAGCGCCGGCCCCGGGAGTAACACCGGGGAGCTGTTTTTT CSAGPGSNTGELFF
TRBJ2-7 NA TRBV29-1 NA TGCAGCGTTACACAACAGGGTGGGGGGCACTACGAGCAGTACTTC CSVTQQGGGHYEQYF
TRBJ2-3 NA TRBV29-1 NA TGCAGCGTCCGAGGGGGAGTGGCGGACACAGATACGCAGTATTTT CSVRGGVADTDTQYF
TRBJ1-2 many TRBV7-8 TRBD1 TGTGCCAGCAGCTTAGACGGGACAGGGGTGAACTATGGCTACACCTTC CASSLDGTGVNYGYTF
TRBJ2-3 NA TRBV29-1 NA TGCAGCGTTGGAGTAAGGAGCACAGATACGCAGTATTTT CSVGVRSTDTQYF
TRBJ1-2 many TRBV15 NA TGTGCCACCAGCAGAGATATAGCAGCTAACTATGGCTACACCTTC CATSRDIAANYGYTF
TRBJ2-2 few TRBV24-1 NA TGTGCCACCAGGCGGGACATCGACACCGGGGAGCTGTTTTTT CATRRDIDTGELFF
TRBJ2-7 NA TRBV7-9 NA TGTGCCAGCAGCTTAGGTATCGGCTACGAGCAGTACTTC CASSLGIGYEQYF
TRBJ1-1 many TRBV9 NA TGTGCCAGCAGCGTTGGGGGGGTGAACACTGAAGCTTTCTTT CASSVGGVNTEAFF
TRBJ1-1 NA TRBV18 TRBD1 TGTGCCAGCTCACCACCATTTGTGACAGATACGGGACAGCACACTGAAGCTTTCTTT CASSPPFVTDTGQHTEAFF
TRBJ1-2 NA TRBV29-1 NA TGCAGCGTTGGGGGGGCAGGAACAGATGGCTACACCTTC CSVGGAGTDGYTF
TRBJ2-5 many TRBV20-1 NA TGCAGTGCTAGAGTGGATGGGAGAGGAGAGACCCAGTACTTC CSARVDGRGETQYF
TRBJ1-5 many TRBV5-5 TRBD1 TGTGCCAGCAGCTTGGGACAGGGTGGGGGAAATCAGCCCCAGCATTTT CASSLGQGGGNQPQHF
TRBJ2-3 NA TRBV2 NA TGTGCCACCAAATATCGATGGCGGGGCACAGATACGCAGTATTTT CATKYRWRGTDTQYF
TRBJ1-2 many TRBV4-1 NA TGCGCCAGCAGCCAGTCAACGGACCGGAGGGGCTACACCTTC CASSQSTDRRGYTF
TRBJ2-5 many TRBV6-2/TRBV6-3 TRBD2 TGTGCCAGCAGCGGACTAGCGGGAGGTACCCAAGAGACCCAGTACTTC CASSGLAGGTQETQYF
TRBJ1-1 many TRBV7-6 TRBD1 TGTGCCAGCAGCCGACCTAGGACAGGCATGAACACTGAAGCTTTCTTT CASSRPRTGMNTEAFF
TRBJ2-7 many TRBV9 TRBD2 TGTGCCAGCAGCACCCAGATCGGGACTAGCGGGAGCGAGCAGTACTTC CASSTQIGTSGSEQYF
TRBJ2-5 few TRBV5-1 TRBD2 TGCGCCAGCAGCTCCCCTTCGGGAGGGGAGACCCAGTACTTC CASSSPSGGETQYF
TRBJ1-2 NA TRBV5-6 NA TGTGCCAGCTCACCAGGGTCCCTAATGGGGGACTATGGCTACACCTTC CASSPGSLMGDYGYTF
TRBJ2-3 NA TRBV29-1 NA TGCAGCGTTGGGTTCCGGGGAGATACGCAGTATTTT CSVGFRGDTQYF
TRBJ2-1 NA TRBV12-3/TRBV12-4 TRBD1 TGTGCCAGCACCGATCTCGTTGCCTCTGACAGGGCGCGCTACAATGAGCAGTTCTTC CASTDLVASDRARYNEQFF
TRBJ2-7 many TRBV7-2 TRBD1 TGTGCCAGCAGCTTTTTGGACAGGGCCTACGAGCAGTACTTC CASSFLDRAYEQYF
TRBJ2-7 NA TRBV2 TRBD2 TGTGCCAGCAGTGAAGGGGCTAGCGGGAGGCACGAGCAGTACTTC CASSEGASGRHEQYF
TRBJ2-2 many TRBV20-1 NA TGCAGTGCTAGTTCAGACAGCCCACTCACCGGGGAGCTGTTTTTT CSASSDSPLTGELFF
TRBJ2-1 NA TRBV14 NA TGTGCCAGCAGCCAAGATCGTGGTAGCTTCTACAATGAGCAGTTCTTC CASSQDRGSFYNEQFF
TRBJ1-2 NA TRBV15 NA TGTGCCACCAGCAAAACCGGGACTAGCGAAGCGAATGAGAGCTATGGCTACACCTTC CATSKTGTSEANESYGYTF
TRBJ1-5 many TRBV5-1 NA TGCGCCAGCAGCCCGGGGGAGGGGCCCGCCTATAGCAATCAGCCCCAGCATTTT CASSPGEGPAYSNQPQHF
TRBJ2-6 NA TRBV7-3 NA TGTGCCAGCAGCCCTTACGGTACAGGGTCCTCTGGGGCCAACGTCCTGACTTTC CASSPYGTGSSGANVLTF
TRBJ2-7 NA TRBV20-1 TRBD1 TGCAGTGCTAGAGATGGGACAGGGGGCTTCTACGAGCAGTACTTC CSARDGTGGFYEQYF
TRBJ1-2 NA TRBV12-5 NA TGTGCTAGTGCCCCGGGGGGGGGGCGCAGCTATGGCTACACCTTC CASAPGGGRSYGYTF
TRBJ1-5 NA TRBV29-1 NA TGCAGCGTTGATGTAAAGGGGGGGCAGCCCCAGCATTTT CSVDVKGGQPQHF
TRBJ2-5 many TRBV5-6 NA TGTGCCAGCAGCTCCGGACTACAAGAGACCCAGTACTTC CASSSGLQETQYF
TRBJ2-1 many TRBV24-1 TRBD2 TGTGCCACCGGTTTAGCCACTAGCGGGAGGGAGAATGAGCAGTTCTTC CATGLATSGRENEQFF
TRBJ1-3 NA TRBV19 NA TGTGCCAGTAGTATCGACCAAACCGCCATATATTTT CASSIDQTAIYF
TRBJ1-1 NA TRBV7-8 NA TGTGCCAGCAGCACGGACAGCTTT CASSTDSF
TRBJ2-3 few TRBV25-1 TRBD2 TGTGCCAGCAGTGCCCGACTAGCGGGAGCCACAGATACGCAGTATTTT CASSARLAGATDTQYF
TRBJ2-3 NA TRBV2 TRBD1 TGTGCCAGCAGTTTTAACCCCCGGGACAGGGGAACAGATACGCAGTATTTT CASSFNPRDRGTDTQYF